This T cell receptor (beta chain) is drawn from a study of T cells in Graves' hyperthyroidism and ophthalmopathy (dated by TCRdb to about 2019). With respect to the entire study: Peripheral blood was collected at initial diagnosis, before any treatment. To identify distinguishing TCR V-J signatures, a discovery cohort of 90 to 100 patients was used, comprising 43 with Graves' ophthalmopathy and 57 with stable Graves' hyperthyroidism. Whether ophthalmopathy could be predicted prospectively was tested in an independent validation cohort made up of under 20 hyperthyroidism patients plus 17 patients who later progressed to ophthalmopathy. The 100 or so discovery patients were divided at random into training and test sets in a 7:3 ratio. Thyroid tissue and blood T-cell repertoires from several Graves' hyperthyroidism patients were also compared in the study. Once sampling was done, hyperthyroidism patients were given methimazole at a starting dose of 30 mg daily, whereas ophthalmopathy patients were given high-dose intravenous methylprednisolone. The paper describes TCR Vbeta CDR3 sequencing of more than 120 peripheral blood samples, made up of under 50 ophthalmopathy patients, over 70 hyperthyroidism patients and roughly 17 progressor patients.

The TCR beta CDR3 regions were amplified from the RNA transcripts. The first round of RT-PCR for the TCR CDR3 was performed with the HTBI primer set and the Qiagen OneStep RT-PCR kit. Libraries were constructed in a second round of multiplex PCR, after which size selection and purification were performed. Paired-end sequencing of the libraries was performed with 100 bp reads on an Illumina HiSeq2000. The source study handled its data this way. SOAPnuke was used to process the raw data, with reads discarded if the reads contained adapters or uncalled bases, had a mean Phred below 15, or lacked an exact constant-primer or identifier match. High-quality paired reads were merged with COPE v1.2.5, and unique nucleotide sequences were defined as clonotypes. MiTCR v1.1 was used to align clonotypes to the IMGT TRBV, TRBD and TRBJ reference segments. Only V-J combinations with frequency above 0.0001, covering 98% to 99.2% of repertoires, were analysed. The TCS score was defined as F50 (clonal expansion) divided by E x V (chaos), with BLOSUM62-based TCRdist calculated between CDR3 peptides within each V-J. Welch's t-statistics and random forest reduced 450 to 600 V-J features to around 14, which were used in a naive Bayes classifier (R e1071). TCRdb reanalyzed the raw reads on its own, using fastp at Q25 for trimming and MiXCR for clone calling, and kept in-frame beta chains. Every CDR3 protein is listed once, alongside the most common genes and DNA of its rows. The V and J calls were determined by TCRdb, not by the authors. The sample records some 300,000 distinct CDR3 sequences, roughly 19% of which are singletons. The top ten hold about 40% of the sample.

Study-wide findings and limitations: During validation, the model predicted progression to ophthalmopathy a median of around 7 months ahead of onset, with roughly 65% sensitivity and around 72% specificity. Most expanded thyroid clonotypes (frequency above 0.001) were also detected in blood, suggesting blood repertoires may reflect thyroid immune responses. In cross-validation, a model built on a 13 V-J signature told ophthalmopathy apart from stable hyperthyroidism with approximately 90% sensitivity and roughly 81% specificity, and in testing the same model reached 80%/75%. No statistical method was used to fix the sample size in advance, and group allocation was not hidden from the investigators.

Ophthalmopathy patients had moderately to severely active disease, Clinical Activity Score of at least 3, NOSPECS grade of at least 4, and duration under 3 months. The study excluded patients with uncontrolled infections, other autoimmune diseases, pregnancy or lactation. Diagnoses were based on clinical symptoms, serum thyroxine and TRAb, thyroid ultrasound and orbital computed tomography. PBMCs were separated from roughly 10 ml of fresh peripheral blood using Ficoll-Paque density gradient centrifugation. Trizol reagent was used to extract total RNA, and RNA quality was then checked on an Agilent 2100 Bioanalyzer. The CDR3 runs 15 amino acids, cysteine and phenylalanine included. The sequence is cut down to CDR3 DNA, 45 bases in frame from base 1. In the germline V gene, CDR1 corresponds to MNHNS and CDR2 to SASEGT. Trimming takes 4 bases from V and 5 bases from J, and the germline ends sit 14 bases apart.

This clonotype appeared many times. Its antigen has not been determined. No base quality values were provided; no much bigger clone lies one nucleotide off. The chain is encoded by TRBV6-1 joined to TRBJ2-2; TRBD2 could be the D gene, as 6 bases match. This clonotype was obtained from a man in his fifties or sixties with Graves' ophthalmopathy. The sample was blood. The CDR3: CASSALPSATGELFF. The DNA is TGTGCCAGCAGTGCCCTGCCTAGCGCGACCGGGGAGCTGTTTTTT.